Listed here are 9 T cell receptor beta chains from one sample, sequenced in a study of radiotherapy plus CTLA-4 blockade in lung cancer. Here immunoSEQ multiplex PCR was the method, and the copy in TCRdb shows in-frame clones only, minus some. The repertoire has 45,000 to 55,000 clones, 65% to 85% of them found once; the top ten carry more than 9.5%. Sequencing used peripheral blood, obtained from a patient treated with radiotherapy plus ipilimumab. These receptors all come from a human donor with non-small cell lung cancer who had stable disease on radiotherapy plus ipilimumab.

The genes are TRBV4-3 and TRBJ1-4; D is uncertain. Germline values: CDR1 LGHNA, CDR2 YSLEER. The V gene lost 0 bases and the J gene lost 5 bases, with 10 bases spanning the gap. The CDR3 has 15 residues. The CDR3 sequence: CASSQEDLLNEKLFF. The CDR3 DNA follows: TGCGCCAGCAGCCAAGAGGACCTTTTAAATGAAAAACTGTTTTTT.

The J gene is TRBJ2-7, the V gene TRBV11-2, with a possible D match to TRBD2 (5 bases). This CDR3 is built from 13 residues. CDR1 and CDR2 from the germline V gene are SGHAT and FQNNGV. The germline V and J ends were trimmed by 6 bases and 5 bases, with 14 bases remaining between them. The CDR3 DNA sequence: TGTGCCAGCAGGTCCACCTTCGGGGACGAGCAGTACGTC. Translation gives CASRSTFGDEQYV.

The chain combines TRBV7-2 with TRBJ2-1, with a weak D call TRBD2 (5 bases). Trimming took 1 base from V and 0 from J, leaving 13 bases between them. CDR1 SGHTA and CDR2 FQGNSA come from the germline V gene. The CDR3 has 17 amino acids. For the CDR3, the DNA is TGTGCCAGCAGCTTAGGGGCCGGGGTGCCCTCCTACAATGAGCAGTTCTTC. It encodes CASSLGAGVPSYNEQFF.

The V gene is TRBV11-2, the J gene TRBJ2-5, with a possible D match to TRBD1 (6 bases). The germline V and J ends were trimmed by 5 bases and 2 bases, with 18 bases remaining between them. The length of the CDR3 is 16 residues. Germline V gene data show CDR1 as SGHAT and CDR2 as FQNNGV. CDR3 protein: CASSLQGMLVQETQYF. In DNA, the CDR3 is TGTGCCAGCAGCCTACAGGGTATGCTCGTACAAGAGACCCAGTACTTC.

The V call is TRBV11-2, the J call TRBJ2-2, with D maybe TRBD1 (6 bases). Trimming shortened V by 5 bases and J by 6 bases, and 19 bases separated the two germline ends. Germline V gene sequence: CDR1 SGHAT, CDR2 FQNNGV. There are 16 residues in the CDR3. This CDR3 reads CASSTTWGHLAGELFF. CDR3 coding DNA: TGTGCCAGCAGCACCACGTGGGGACATTTGGCCGGGGAGCTGTTTTTT.

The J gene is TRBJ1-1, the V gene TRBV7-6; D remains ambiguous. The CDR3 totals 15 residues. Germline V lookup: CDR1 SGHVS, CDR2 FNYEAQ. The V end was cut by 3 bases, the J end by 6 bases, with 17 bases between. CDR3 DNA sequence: TGTGCCAGCAGCTTGTCTGCGACCGCTGGGGCTGAAGCTTTCTTT. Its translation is CASSLSATAGAEAFF.

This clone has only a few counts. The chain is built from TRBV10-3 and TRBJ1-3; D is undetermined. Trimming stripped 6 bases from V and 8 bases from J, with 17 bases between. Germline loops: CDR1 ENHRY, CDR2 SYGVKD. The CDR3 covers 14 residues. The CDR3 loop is CAIRREAKADTIYF. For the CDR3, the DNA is TGTGCCATCAGACGGGAGGCTAAAGCGGACACCATATATTTT.

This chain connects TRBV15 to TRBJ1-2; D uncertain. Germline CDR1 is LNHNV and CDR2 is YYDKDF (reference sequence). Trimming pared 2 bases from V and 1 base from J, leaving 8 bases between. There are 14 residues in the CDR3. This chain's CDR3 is CATSRSQVNYGYTF. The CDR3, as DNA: TGTGCCACCAGCAGATCTCAGGTTAACTATGGCTACACCTTC.

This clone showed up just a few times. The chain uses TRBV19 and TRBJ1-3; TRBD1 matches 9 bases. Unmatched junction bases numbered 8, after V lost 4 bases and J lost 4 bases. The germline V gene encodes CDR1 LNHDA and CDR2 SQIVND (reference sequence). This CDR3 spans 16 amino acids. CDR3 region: CASSTGTGKIGNTIYF. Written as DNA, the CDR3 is TGTGCCAGTAGTACCGGGACAGGGAAGATCGGAAACACCATATATTTT.